This T cell receptor beta chain emerged from a study of identical twins. Regarding the study as a whole: The study found that models underestimated out-of-frame TCR alpha sharing in monozygotic twins.

The sample holds a few counts of this clonotype. The target antigen is unknown. Unique molecular identifiers were present on the cDNA, and a universal primer site came from template switching. TCRdb ran MiXCR on the 5' RACE reads and lists one entry per CDR3 protein. This sample has about 340,000 distinct CDR3 sequences, with roughly 12% found just once. V shed 2 bases and J shed 9 bases, with 17 bases lying between them. The CDR3 sequence is 15 residues long. The same data also went into a second study, on yellow fever vaccine responses in identical twins.

The receptor was isolated from a woman aged 18 to 35 in good health. J is TRBJ2-1 and V is TRBV12-3 or TRBV12-4, with D possibly being TRBD1 (5 bases). The sample consisted of CD8+ T cells sorted from blood. DNA for the CDR3: TGTGCCAGCAGTTTACAGGGTACGGGTCTGAGTGAGCAGTTCTTC. This codes for CASSLQGTGLSEQFF.